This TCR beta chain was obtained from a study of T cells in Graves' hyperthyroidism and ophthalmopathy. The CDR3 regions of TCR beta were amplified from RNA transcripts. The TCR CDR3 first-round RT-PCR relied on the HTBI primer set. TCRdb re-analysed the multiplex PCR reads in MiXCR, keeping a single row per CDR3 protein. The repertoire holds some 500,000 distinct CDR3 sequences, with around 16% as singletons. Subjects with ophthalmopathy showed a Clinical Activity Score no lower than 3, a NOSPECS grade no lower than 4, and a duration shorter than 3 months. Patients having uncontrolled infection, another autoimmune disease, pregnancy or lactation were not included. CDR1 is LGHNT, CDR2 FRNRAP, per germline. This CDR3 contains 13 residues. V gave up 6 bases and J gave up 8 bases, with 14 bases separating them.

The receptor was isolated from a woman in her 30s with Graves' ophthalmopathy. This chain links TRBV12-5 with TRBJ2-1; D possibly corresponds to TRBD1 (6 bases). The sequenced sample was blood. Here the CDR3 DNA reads TGTGCTAGTGGGACAGGTGGGGGTTATGAGCAGTTCTTC. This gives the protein CASGTGGGYEQFF.